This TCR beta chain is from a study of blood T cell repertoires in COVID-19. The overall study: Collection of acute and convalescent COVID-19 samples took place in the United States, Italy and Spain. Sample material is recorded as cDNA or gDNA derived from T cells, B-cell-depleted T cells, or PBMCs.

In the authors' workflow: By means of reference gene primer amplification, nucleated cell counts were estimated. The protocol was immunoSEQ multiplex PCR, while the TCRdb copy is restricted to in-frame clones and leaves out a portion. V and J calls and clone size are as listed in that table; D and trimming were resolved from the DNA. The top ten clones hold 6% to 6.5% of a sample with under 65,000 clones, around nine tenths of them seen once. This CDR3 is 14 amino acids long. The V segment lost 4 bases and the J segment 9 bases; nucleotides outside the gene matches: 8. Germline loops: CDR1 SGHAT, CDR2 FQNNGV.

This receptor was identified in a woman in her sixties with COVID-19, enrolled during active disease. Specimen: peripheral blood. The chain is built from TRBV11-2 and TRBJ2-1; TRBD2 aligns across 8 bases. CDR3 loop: CASSSAGRDGEQFF. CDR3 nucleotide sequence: TGTGCCAGCAGCTCGGCCGGGAGGGATGGTGAGCAGTTCTTC.